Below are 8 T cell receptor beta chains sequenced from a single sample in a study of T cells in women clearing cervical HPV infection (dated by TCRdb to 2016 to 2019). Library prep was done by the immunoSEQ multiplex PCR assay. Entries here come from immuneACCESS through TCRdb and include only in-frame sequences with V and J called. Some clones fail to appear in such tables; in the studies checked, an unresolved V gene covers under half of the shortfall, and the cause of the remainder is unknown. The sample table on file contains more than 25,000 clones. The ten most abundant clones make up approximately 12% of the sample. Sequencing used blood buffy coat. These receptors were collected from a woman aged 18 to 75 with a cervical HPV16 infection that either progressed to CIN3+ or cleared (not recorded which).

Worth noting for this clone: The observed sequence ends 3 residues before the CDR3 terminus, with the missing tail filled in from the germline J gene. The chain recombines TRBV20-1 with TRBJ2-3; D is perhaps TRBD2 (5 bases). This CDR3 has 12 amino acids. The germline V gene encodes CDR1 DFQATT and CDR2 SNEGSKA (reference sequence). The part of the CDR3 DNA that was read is TGCAGTGCGCCAAGCGGCATGGGGACG. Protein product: CSAPSGMGT. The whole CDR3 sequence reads CSAPSGMGTQYF.

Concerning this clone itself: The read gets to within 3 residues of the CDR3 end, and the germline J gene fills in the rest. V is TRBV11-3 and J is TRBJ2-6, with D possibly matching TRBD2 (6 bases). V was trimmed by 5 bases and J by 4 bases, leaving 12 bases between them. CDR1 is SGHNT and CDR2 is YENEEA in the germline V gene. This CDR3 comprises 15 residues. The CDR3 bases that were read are TGTGCCAGCAGCGTTGGAGGGCCAGGGGCCAACGTC. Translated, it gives CASSVGGPGANV. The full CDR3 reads CASSVGGPGANVLTF. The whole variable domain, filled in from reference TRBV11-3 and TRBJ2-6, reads EAGVVQSPRYKIIEKKQPVAFWCNPISGHNTLYWYLQNLGQGPELLIRYENEEAVDDSQLPKDRFSAERLKGVDSTLKIQPAELGDSAVYLCASSVGGPGANVLTFGAGSRLTVL.

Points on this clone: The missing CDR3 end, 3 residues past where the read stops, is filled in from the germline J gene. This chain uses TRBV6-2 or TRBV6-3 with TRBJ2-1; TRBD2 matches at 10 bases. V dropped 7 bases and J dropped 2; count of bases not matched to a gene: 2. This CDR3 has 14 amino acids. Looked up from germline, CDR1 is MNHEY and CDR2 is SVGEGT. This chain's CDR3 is CASTGTSAYNEQFF. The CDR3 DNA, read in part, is TGTGCCAGCACCGGGACTAGCGCCTACAATGAG.

CDR3 in amino acids: CASSFRGEDTQYF. The CDR3 DNA, read in part, is TGTGCCAGCAGCTTCCGGGGGGAAGATACG. The chain is built from TRBV7-2 and TRBJ2-3; TRBD2 matches 7 bases. The CDR3 is cut off 3 residues early in the read; its end comes from the germline J gene. The CDR3 runs 13 residues. The ends lost 3 bases at V and 5 bases at J; junction bases unmatched: 2. CDR1 and CDR2 from the germline V gene are SGHTA and FQGNSA.

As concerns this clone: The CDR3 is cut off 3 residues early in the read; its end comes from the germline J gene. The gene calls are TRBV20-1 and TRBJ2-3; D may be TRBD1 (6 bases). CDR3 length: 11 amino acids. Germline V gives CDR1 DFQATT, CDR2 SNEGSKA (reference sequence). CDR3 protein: CSARTVGPQYF. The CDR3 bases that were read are TGCAGTGCGCGGACAGTCGGCCCG.

The sequenced CDR3 bases are TGTGCCAGCTCACCCGTACTTCTAGCGGGAGGGCCCAATGAG. This encodes CASSPVLLAGGPNE. The entire CDR3 sequence reads CASSPVLLAGGPNEQFF. The chain combines TRBV18 with TRBJ2-1; 12 bases fit TRBD2. The missing CDR3 end, 3 residues past where the read stops, is filled in from the germline J gene. Per germline, CDR1 KGHSH and CDR2 LQKENI. Unmatched junction bases numbered 9, after V lost 3 bases and J lost 6 bases. The CDR3 is 17 amino acids.

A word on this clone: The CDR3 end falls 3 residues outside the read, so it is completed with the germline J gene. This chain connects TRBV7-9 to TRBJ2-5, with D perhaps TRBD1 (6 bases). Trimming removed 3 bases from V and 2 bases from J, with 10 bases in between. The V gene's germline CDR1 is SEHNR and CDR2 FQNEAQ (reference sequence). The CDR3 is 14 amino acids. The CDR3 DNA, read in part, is TGTGCCAGCAGCTTGCCGACAGGTCAAGAGACC. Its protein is CASSLPTGQET. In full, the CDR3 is CASSLPTGQETQYF.

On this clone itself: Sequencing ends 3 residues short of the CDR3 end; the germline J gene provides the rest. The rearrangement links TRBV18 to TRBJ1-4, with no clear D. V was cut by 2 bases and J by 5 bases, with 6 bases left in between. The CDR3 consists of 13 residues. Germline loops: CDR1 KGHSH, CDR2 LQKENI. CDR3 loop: CASSPGPNEKLFF. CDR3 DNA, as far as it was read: TGTGCCAGCTCACCAGGGCCCAATGAAAAA.